The 27 T cell receptor beta chains below all came from one sample that was sequenced in a study of T cells expressing NK-cell markers. Reanalyzing the 5' RACE reads, TCRdb keeps one entry per CDR3 protein, without DNA. This table lists 350,000 to 450,000 distinct CDR3 sequences. Specimen: blood T cells: a sorted CD56 or NKG2C T cell subset, CD4+ or CD8+ T cells, or bulk PBMC T cells (not recorded which). Every receptor here comes from a man aged 18 to 69 in good health.

The chain couples TRBV27 to TRBJ2-3; TCRdb outputs TRBD2, but without DNA this stays unchecked. This CDR3 has 13 residues. The germline CDR1 and CDR2 sequences are MNHEY and SMNVEV (reference sequence). CDR3 sequence: CASSGKLGYAQYF.

The V and J genes are TRBV2 and TRBJ1-1. The germline CDR1 and CDR2 sequences are SNHLY and FYNNEI. The CDR3 sequence is 13 residues long. The CDR3 region is CASQKVVNTEAFF.

J is TRBJ1-2 and V is TRBV6-1; TCRdb names TRBD1, which stays unverified in the absence of DNA. The CDR3 sequence is 13 residues long. CDR1 is MNHNS and CDR2 is SASEGT in the germline V gene. Here the CDR3 reads CASSRTGVYGYTF.

The genes are TRBV7-8 and TRBJ1-5. This CDR3 region has 14 residues. CDR1 is SGHVS, CDR2 FQNEAQ, per germline. The chain's CDR3 is CASSLGIGYQPQHF.

The chain uses TRBV2 and TRBJ1-6. The CDR3 covers 14 residues. Germline CDR1 and CDR2: SNHLY and FYNNEI. CDR3 amino acids: CASSESRRDSPLHF. The full variable domain, with the rest looked up from reference TRBV2 and TRBJ1-6, is EPEVTQTPSHQVTQMGQEVILRCVPISNHLYFYWYRQILGQKVEFLVSFYNNEISEKSEIFDDQFSVERPDGSNFTLKIRSTKLEDSAMYFCASSESRRDSPLHFGNGTRLTVT.

The rearrangement uses TRBV19 and TRBJ1-6; as DNA is missing, the TRBD1 call by TCRdb cannot be tested. Germline V gene sequence: CDR1 LNHDA, CDR2 SQIVND (reference sequence). The CDR3 covers 14 residues. The CDR3: CASSRWGLDSPLHF.

The chain recombines TRBV6-2 or TRBV6-3 with TRBJ2-6; TCRdb picks TRBD1, but there is no DNA to check that call. The V gene's germline CDR1 is MNHEY and CDR2 SVGEGT. The CDR3 runs to 20 residues. The CDR3 sequence: CASSPGQGNWIGSGANVLTF.

The chain links TRBV20-1 to TRBJ2-6; TCRdb's D call, TRBD1, is unchecked because there is no DNA. The CDR3 covers 14 residues. The germline V gene encodes CDR1 DFQATT and CDR2 SNEGSKA (reference sequence). The CDR3 reads CSARDRWGANVLTF.

The V gene is TRBV6-1, the J gene TRBJ1-3; without DNA, the TCRdb call of TRBD1 cannot be checked. The germline V gene has CDR1 MNHNS and CDR2 SASEGT. This CDR3 spans 16 amino acids. CDR3: CASSPRDRPSGNTIYF.

The rearrangement joins TRBV12-3 or TRBV12-4 to TRBJ2-2; checking the TCRdb D call of TRBD2 is not possible without DNA. The length of the CDR3 is 14 residues. The chain's CDR3 is CATTGRGTTVELFF.

The chain has TRBV5-1 and TRBJ2-3; TCRdb selects TRBD1, and the lack of DNA leaves this call unchecked. The germline gives CDR1 SGHRS, CDR2 YFSETQ. The CDR3 covers 17 residues. The CDR3 protein is CASSLVSGVQFADTQYF.

The chain recombines TRBV7-3 with TRBJ2-1; TCRdb picks TRBD2, but there is no DNA to check that call. CDR3 length: 19 amino acids. CDR1 and CDR2 from the germline V gene are SGHTA and FQGTGA. CDR3 loop: CASSPSGLAGGISYNEQFF.

The J gene is TRBJ2-1, the V gene TRBV28. The germline CDR1 and CDR2 sequences are MDHEN and SYDVKM. There are 15 residues in the CDR3. CDR3: CASRRTILSYNEQFF.

The chain employs TRBV7-9 and TRBJ2-1; TCRdb selects TRBD2, and the lack of DNA leaves this call unchecked. The CDR3 consists of 17 residues. The germline V gene encodes CDR1 SEHNR and CDR2 FQNEAQ (reference sequence). The CDR3: CASSPRPAGGPWDEQFF.

The chain combines TRBV28 with TRBJ2-7. Per the germline V gene, CDR1 is MDHEN and CDR2 is SYDVKM. The CDR3 has 13 residues. The CDR3 is CASTVDISYEQYF.

The V gene is TRBV5-5, the J gene TRBJ1-1. Germline values: CDR1 SGHKS, CDR2 YYEKEE (reference sequence). The CDR3 length is 14 residues. CDR3 amino acids: CASSLKAPGEEAFF.

CDR3 loop: CASRGQGYTEAFF. V gene TRBV12-3 or TRBV12-4 combines with J gene TRBJ1-1; TCRdb outputs TRBD1, but without DNA this stays unchecked. This CDR3 is 13 amino acids long.

The chain has TRBV6-5 and TRBJ2-5; TCRdb proposes TRBD1, but this gene call is untestable without DNA. This CDR3 is 12 amino acids long. From germline, CDR1 is MNHEY and CDR2 SVGAGI. CDR3 in amino acids: CASSPQGKTQYF.

The genes are TRBV5-1 and TRBJ2-1; the D gene TCRdb calls, TRBD1, cannot be checked with no DNA. The CDR3 runs to 17 residues. CDR1 is SGHRS and CDR2 is YFSETQ in the germline V gene. CDR3 sequence: CASSGMGGASSYNEQFF.

This CDR3 reads CTIRQGRNTGELFF. J is TRBJ2-2 and V is TRBV29-1; TCRdb designates TRBD1, a call that cannot be tested without DNA. The CDR3 totals 14 residues. Germline CDR1 is SQVTM and CDR2 is ANQGSEA.

The genes are TRBV20-1 and TRBJ1-5. The CDR3 has 13 residues. Germline CDR1 DFQATT, CDR2 SNEGSKA (reference sequence). The CDR3 loop reads CSAGGGGFQPQHF.

The chain is built from TRBV20-1 and TRBJ1-6; with no DNA, the TCRdb D assignment of TRBD1 cannot be verified. The CDR3 spans 14 residues. Looked up from germline, CDR1 is DFQATT and CDR2 is SNEGSKA (reference sequence). The CDR3 here is CSASWGAGNSPLHF.

The chain has TRBV20-1 and TRBJ2-3; TCRdb designates TRBD2, a call that cannot be tested without DNA. The CDR3 is 17 residues long. Per the germline V gene, CDR1 is DFQATT and CDR2 is SNEGSKA (reference sequence). The CDR3 sequence: CSAREDGQRGGVDTQYF.

This rearrangement joins TRBV18 to TRBJ2-7; TCRdb lists TRBD2, though no DNA is available to test this call. CDR3 length equals 16 residues. The germline gives CDR1 KGHSH, CDR2 LQKENI. This chain's CDR3 is CASSPRDLAFSYEQYF.

The CDR3 protein is CASRWWDGYTF. J is TRBJ1-2 and V is TRBV7-2. Germline V gene data show CDR1 as SGHTA and CDR2 as FQGNSA. The CDR3 totals 11 residues.

CDR3: CASSLDTSGGYNEQFF. The V and J genes are TRBV23-1 and TRBJ2-1; TCRdb reports TRBD2, a call that lacks DNA to check it against. TRBV23-1 is noted as an ORF with a role that remains uncertain. CDR3 length equals 16 residues.

The chain links TRBV28 to TRBJ1-6. The V gene's germline CDR1 is MDHEN and CDR2 SYDVKM. The CDR3 contains 14 residues. The CDR3: CASSLVSYNSPLHF. Full variable domain (remainder filled in from reference TRBV28 and TRBJ1-6): DVKVTQSSRYLVKRTGEKVFLECVQDMDHENMFWYRQDPGLGLRLIYFSYDVKMKEKGDIPEGYSVSREKKERFSLILESASTNQTSMYLCASSLVSYNSPLHFGNGTRLTVT.